One and the same sample provided the 17 T cell receptor beta chains below, sequenced in a study of T cell changes during pregnancy in multiple sclerosis. Only in-frame clones appear in the TCRdb table, and some are missing; sequencing was by immunoSEQ multiplex PCR. Of about 83,000 clones in the sample, about 89% were seen once. Specimen: PBMCs, collected in the first trimester of pregnancy. Source of these receptors: a female donor in good health, serving as a control in a pregnancy study. Some clones in this sample may be carry-over from other donors' samples.

The CDR3 DNA reads as TGTGCCAGCACCCGGAGACTGGCCTCCTACAATGAGCAGTTCTTC. Amino acids: CASTRRLASYNEQFF. The rearrangement joins TRBV6-8 to TRBJ2-1; D is ambiguous. The CDR3 is 15 residues long. V lost 7 bases to trimming and J lost 0 bases, with 13 bases between them. Germline-derived CDR1 and CDR2 are MNHGY and SAAAGT.

This clone was seen once. This chain links TRBV5-1 with TRBJ2-1, with 9 bases fitting TRBD2. J gave up 8 bases and V 0 bases, and 9 bases lay outside the gene matches. The CDR3 runs to 16 residues. Germline V gene lookup returns CDR1 SGHRS and CDR2 YFSETQ. In DNA form, the CDR3 reads TGCGCCAGCAGCTTGGCCCCCGGAGTAGCGGGGGATGAGCAGTTCTTC. Translation gives CASSLAPGVAGDEQFF.

This chain links TRBV9 with TRBJ2-3; 8 bases map to TRBD1. Germline CDR1 SGDLS, CDR2 YYNGEE. The CDR3 runs to 19 residues. Trimming at V came to 2 bases and at J to 1 base, leaving 15 bases not matched to a gene. In DNA form, the CDR3 reads TGTGCCAGCAGCGTCAGACAGGGGACCAATTTCGGCGGCACAGATACGCAGTATTTT. This gives the protein CASSVRQGTNFGGTDTQYF. Full variable domain (remainder filled in from reference TRBV9 and TRBJ2-3): DSGVTQTPKHLITATGQRVTLRCSPRSGDLSVYWYQQSLDQGLQFLIQYYNGEERAKGNILERFSAQQFPDLHSELNLSSLELGDSALYFCASSVRQGTNFGGTDTQYFGPGTRLTVL.

This clone came up a few times. The chain recombines TRBV19 with TRBJ2-7; 7 nucleotides agree with TRBD1. CDR1 is LNHDA, CDR2 SQIVND, per germline (reference sequence). This CDR3 region has 13 residues. V gave up 4 bases and J gave up 3 bases; unmatched junction bases: 3. The CDR3 reads CASSTGQDYEQYF. The CDR3 bases are TGTGCCAGTAGTACAGGACAGGACTACGAGCAGTACTTC.

The V call is TRBV28, the J call TRBJ1-2; weak D call: TRBD1 (5 bases). V was clipped by 3 bases and J by 10 bases, with 9 bases between them. Germline CDR1 is MDHEN and CDR2 is SYDVKM. The CDR3 totals 11 residues. CDR3 protein: CASSLGPSYTF. As DNA, the CDR3 is TGTGCCAGCAGTTTGGGGCCGTCCTACACCTTC.

This clone was seen a single time. V usage is TRBV5-6 and J usage is TRBJ2-7; 9 bases agree with TRBD1. The CDR3 extends over 15 amino acids. With 4 bases clipped from V and 4 bases from J, the junction kept 9 bases outside the gene matches. Germline CDR1 and CDR2: SGHDT and YYEEEE. The CDR3 protein is CASSGAGQGLYEQYF. The CDR3 coding sequence is TGTGCCAGCAGCGGAGCGGGACAGGGTTTATACGAGCAGTACTTC.

There are a few counts of this clone. V gene TRBV11-3 combines with J gene TRBJ2-7; tentative D call: TRBD2 (5 bases). Germline V gives CDR1 SGHNT, CDR2 YENEEA. This CDR3 has 16 amino acids. Trimming shortened V by 0 bases and J by 3 bases, and 15 bases separated the two germline ends. The CDR3 loop is CASSLEWGDGSYEQYF. CDR3 DNA sequence: TGTGCCAGCAGCTTAGAATGGGGAGATGGGAGCTACGAGCAGTACTTC. Based on the CDR3 plus reference TRBV11-3 and TRBJ2-7, the full variable domain is EAGVVQSPRYKIIEKKQPVAFWCNPISGHNTLYWYLQNLGQGPELLIRYENEEAVDDSQLPKDRFSAERLKGVDSTLKIQPAELGDSAVYLCASSLEWGDGSYEQYFGPGTRLTVT.

In this sample, this clone turned up once. The J gene is TRBJ2-1, the V gene TRBV6-5; 10 nucleotides align to TRBD2. Germline CDR1 and CDR2: MNHEY and SVGAGI. The CDR3 is 14 residues long. With 6 bases clipped from V and 5 bases from J, the junction kept 4 bases outside the gene matches. The CDR3 reads CASRSGLANNEQFF. The CDR3 DNA sequence: TGTGCCAGCAGATCGGGACTAGCGAACAATGAGCAGTTCTTC.

As to this clone: At one of its ends the junction is not consistent with the germline gene, which may arise from a read error. The V call is TRBV7-9, the J call TRBJ2-1; 8 bases line up with TRBD2. Germline lookup yields CDR1 SEHNR and CDR2 FQNEAQ (reference sequence). CDR3 length: 12 residues. The CDR3 region is CASSLGGLDGIF. The CDR3 nucleotides read TGTGCCAGCAGCTTAGGGGGACTAGACGGAATCTTC.

This clone is a singleton in its sample. The genes are TRBV5-1 and TRBJ1-2, with a possible D match to TRBD1 (6 bases). The CDR3 extends over 14 amino acids. Trimming took off 0 bases at V and 7 bases at J, with 13 bases between the two ends. Germline V CDR1 and CDR2: SGHRS, YFSETQ. The CDR3 DNA is TGCGCCAGCAGCTTGGAGGGGGATCCGGGTGGCTACACCTTC. Translating gives CASSLEGDPGGYTF.

The chain joins TRBV18 to TRBJ1-1; the D is unclear. Germline lookup yields CDR1 KGHSH and CDR2 LQKENI. V was shortened by 4 bases and J by 2 bases, with 8 bases between the two germline ends. The CDR3 loop spans 13 amino acids. CDR3 bases: TGTGCCAGCTCACAGGAGGGTAACACTGAAGCTTTCTTT. It yields the protein CASSQEGNTEAFF.

This chain connects TRBV6-1 to TRBJ1-5; TRBD1 matches at 7 bases. Germline-derived CDR1 and CDR2 are MNHNS and SASEGT. This CDR3 comprises 14 residues. V gave up 3 bases and J gave up 7 bases; unmatched junction bases: 6. Here the CDR3 reads CASSDQGGYQPQHF. Written as DNA, the CDR3 is TGTGCCAGCAGTGATCAGGGGGGCTACCAGCCCCAGCATTTT.

The V and J genes are TRBV7-9 and TRBJ1-2, with D perhaps TRBD1 (5 bases). The CDR3 is 17 amino acids. CDR1 and CDR2 from the germline V gene are SEHNR and FQNEAQ (reference sequence). Trimming took off 3 bases at V and 3 bases at J, with 20 bases between the two ends. The CDR3 loop is CASSFGIGRAIDYGYTF. DNA of the CDR3: TGTGCCAGCAGCTTCGGTATAGGCAGGGCAATAGACTATGGCTACACCTTC.

This chain uses TRBV7-7 with TRBJ2-5, with D perhaps TRBD2 (6 bases). V was cut by 4 bases and J by 2 bases, with 17 bases left in between. There are 16 residues in the CDR3. Germline CDR1 is SSHAT and CDR2 is FNYEAQ (reference sequence). The CDR3 DNA follows: TGTGCCAGCAGCTCCCTCTTCGCGGAGGGACAAGAGACCCAGTACTTC. This encodes CASSSLFAEGQETQYF.

The V call is TRBV25-1, the J call TRBJ2-2, with 12 nucleotides matching TRBD2. Germline CDR1 MGHDK, CDR2 SYGVNS. The CDR3 spans 15 residues. V lost 5 bases and J lost 6; bases outside the gene matches: 4. CDR3 in DNA: TGTGCCAGCAGTCTACTAGCGGGAGGACCCGGGGAGCTGTTTTTT. Encoded protein: CASSLLAGGPGELFF.

V gene TRBV6-5 combines with J gene TRBJ1-2, with TRBD1 matching 9 bases. The V and J ends lost 9 bases and 2 bases, in that order; junction bases with no gene match: 7. The germline V gene has CDR1 MNHEY and CDR2 SVGAGI. The CDR3 contains 14 residues. The CDR3 is CASSSQGANYGYTF. The CDR3 DNA is TGTGCCAGTTCCTCACAGGGGGCGAACTATGGCTACACCTTC.

In DNA form, the CDR3 reads TGTGCCAGCTCACCAGTGGGAGGGGAGCACACTGAAGCTTTCTTT. As protein: CASSPVGGEHTEAFF. This chain uses TRBV18 with TRBJ1-1, with D possibly matching TRBD1 (5 bases). The V gene lost 2 bases and the J gene lost 3 bases, with 13 bases spanning the gap. Looked up from germline, CDR1 is KGHSH and CDR2 is LQKENI. The CDR3 consists of 15 residues.